This T cell receptor (beta chain) was recorded in a study of blood T cell repertoires in COVID-19. Study as a whole: The cDNA or gDNA used as material had been derived from T cells, B-cell-depleted T cells, or PBMCs.

Followed longitudinally, the Seattle patients had been enrolled during active infection. Original handling: Researchers report that nucleated cell counts were estimated from reference gene primer amplification. The table came from immunoSEQ multiplex PCR; TCRdb's copy has only in-frame clones and leaves some out. V, J and clone size are those of that table, while D and trimming were read from the DNA. The sample carries about 180,000 clones, roughly 77% recorded once. Trimming removed 7 bases from V and 0 bases from J; junction bases left unmatched: 10. This CDR3 region has 18 residues. Germline V gene lookup returns CDR1 WSHSY and CDR2 SAAADI.

Sequencing was performed on peripheral blood. The rearrangement joins TRBV10-2 to TRBJ2-1; TRBD2 agrees at 12 bases. The receptor comes from a woman older than 75 with COVID-19, enrolled during active disease. The CDR3 loop reads CASIGTSGGQSSYNEQFF. CDR3 sequence (DNA): TGCGCCAGCATAGGAACTAGCGGGGGGCAGAGCTCCTACAATGAGCAGTTCTTC.